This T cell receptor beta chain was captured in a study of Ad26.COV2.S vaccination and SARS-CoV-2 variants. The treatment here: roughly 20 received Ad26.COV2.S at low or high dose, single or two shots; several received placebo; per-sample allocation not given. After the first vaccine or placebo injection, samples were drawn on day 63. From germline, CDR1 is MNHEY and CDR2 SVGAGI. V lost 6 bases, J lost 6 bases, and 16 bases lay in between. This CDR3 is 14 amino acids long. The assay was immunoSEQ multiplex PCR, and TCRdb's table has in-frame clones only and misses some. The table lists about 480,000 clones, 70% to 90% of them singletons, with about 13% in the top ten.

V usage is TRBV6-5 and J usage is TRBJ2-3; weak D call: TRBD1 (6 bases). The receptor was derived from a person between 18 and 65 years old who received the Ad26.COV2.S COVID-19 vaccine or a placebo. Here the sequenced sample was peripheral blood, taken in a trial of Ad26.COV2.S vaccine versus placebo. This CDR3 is CASRQNHRVDTQYF. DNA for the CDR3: TGTGCCAGCAGGCAAAATCACAGGGTTGATACGCAGTATTTT.